The next 26 T cell receptor beta chains were all read from a single sample in a study of cytotoxic CD8 clonotypes in ibrutinib-treated CLL. Clones were sequenced by immunoSEQ multiplex PCR, and TCRdb holds only the in-frame ones, with some missing. This table holds some 30,000 clones, about three quarters found once. Specimen: PBMCs, collected after 36 months of ibrutinib treatment. Every receptor here comes from a human donor with chronic lymphocytic leukemia.

The count of this clone is one. The chain employs TRBV7-3 and TRBJ1-1, with D unresolved. The CDR3 sequence is 13 residues long. In germline, CDR1 is SGHTA, CDR2 FQGTGA. V dropped 3 bases and J dropped 3 bases, with 8 bases sitting between them. CDR3 loop: CASSLRWDTEAFF. CDR3 nucleotide sequence: TGTGCCAGCAGCTTGAGGTGGGACACTGAAGCTTTCTTT.

The chain joins TRBV2 to TRBJ2-1, with TRBD2 matching 7 bases. This CDR3 has 15 residues. Germline V CDR1 and CDR2: SNHLY, FYNNEI. Trimming cost V 7 bases and J 2 bases; bases outside gene matches: 8. Here the CDR3 DNA reads TGTGCCAGCATTCATAGCGGGCTTACCTACAATGAGCAGTTCTTC. Protein: CASIHSGLTYNEQFF.

This clone came up a few times. The rearrangement joins TRBV15 to TRBJ1-2; 7 bases agree with TRBD1. The germline V gene encodes CDR1 LNHNV and CDR2 YYDKDF (reference sequence). V gave up 0 bases and J gave up 2 bases; unmatched junction bases: 6. This CDR3 region has 16 residues. The CDR3 DNA reads TGTGCCACCAGCAGAGATCTTTCAGGGGGGAACTATGGCTACACCTTC. This codes for CATSRDLSGGNYGYTF.

In this sample, this clone turned up once. This chain connects TRBV7-3 to TRBJ2-6, with D hard to call. This CDR3 contains 15 residues. Per the germline V gene, CDR1 is SGHTA and CDR2 is FQGTGA. Deletions cut 3 bases from V and 0 bases from J, with 6 bases between. The CDR3 DNA sequence: TGTGCCAGCAGCTTGGGCAACTCTGGGGCCAACGTCCTGACTTTC. Amino acid sequence: CASSLGNSGANVLTF.

There are a few counts of this clone. V usage is TRBV7-7 and J usage is TRBJ2-5; TRBD2 matches at 8 bases. The CDR3 spans 16 residues. Trimming cost V 5 bases and J 7 bases; bases outside gene matches: 15. Per germline, CDR1 SSHAT and CDR2 FNYEAQ (reference sequence). CDR3 DNA: TGTGCCAGCAGCAAACTTACGACTAGCGAGTATGGGACCCAGTACTTC. Protein: CASSKLTTSEYGTQYF.

The rearrangement uses TRBV9 and TRBJ1-1; unclear D gene. The length of the CDR3 is 13 residues. Deletions cut 0 bases from V and 3 bases from J, with 6 bases between. From germline, CDR1 is SGDLS and CDR2 YYNGEE. The CDR3 nucleotides read TGTGCCAGCAGCGTAGTAATTGACACTGAAGCTTTCTTT. The encoded protein is CASSVVIDTEAFF. Looking up the rest from reference TRBV9 and TRBJ1-1 gives the full variable domain: DSGVTQTPKHLITATGQRVTLRCSPRSGDLSVYWYQQSLDQGLQFLIQYYNGEERAKGNILERFSAQQFPDLHSELNLSSLELGDSALYFCASSVVIDTEAFFGQGTRLTVV.

Comment on this clone: The junction and the germline gene differ at one end; a read error may be behind it. The chain uses TRBV5-4 and TRBJ2-7; a possible D gene is TRBD1 (6 bases). The CDR3 is made up of 14 amino acids. Per the germline V gene, CDR1 is SGHNT and CDR2 is YYREEE (reference sequence). CDR3 loop: CASSQDNRDYEQYF. For the CDR3, the DNA is TGCGCCAGCAGCCAAGATAACAGGGACTACGAGCAGTACTTC.

This clone was counted a single time. V usage is TRBV4-1 and J usage is TRBJ2-1; D might be TRBD2 (6 bases). V lost 0 bases and J lost 0, with 18 bases in between. In germline, CDR1 is MGHRA, CDR2 YSYEKL. The length of the CDR3 is 19 residues. DNA for the CDR3: TGCGCCAGCAGCCAAGAAATGGTCCCCGGGGGATCCTCCTACAATGAGCAGTTCTTC. It yields the protein CASSQEMVPGGSSYNEQFF.

The V call is TRBV14, the J call TRBJ2-1; D not certain. This CDR3 has 14 amino acids. Germline assignment: CDR1 SGHDN and CDR2 FVKESK. Trimming left V 3 bases short and J 12 bases short, with 18 bases between. CDR3 nucleotides: TGTGCCAGCAGCCAGGGATCACTGGGCTTCCGGCAGTTCTTC. It encodes CASSQGSLGFRQFF.

This clone was picked up one time. This rearrangement joins TRBV7-9 to TRBJ2-1; 12 bases are shared with TRBD1. The CDR3 loop spans 16 amino acids. J lost 9 bases, V lost 6 bases, and 12 bases had no gene match. Per the germline V gene, CDR1 is SEHNR and CDR2 is FQNEAQ (reference sequence). CDR3 region: CASSTTGTGGIGEQFF. DNA of the CDR3: TGTGCCAGCAGTACCACCGGGACAGGGGGCATCGGTGAGCAGTTCTTC.

The chain carries TRBV5-4 and TRBJ1-2; 7 bases are a match to TRBD1. The CDR3 extends over 14 amino acids. Germline V gene data show CDR1 as SGHNT and CDR2 as YYREEE (reference sequence). The junction had 3 bases not matched to a gene; V was cut back by 4 bases and J by 0 bases. CDR3 bases: TGTGCCAGCAGCGGCGGGACAGCTAACTATGGCTACACCTTC. Residues: CASSGGTANYGYTF.

J is TRBJ2-3 and V is TRBV6-4; a possible D gene is TRBD2 (6 bases). The germline gives CDR1 MRHNA, CDR2 SNTAGT. The CDR3 sequence is 14 residues long. Trimming took 2 bases from V and 8 from J, leaving 14 bases between them. The CDR3 DNA reads as TGTGCCAGCAGTGACACGAGCTCCGGGGGTACGCAGTATTTT. It codes for CASSDTSSGGTQYF.

The chain couples TRBV7-9 to TRBJ1-5; D remains ambiguous. The V gene lost 2 bases and the J gene lost 5 bases, with 7 bases spanning the gap. The CDR3 is made up of 13 amino acids. Germline-derived CDR1 and CDR2 are SEHNR and FQNEAQ (reference sequence). The CDR3 nucleotides are TGTGCCAGCAGCTTACGGACCGATCAGCCCCAGCATTTT. It specifies CASSLRTDQPQHF.

A single count supports this clone. In DNA, the CDR3 is TGTGCCAGCAGCTTCATCTCTGGAAACACCATATATTTT. Amino acid sequence: CASSFISGNTIYF. This chain uses TRBV5-4 with TRBJ1-3, with D unresolved. The V and J ends lost 2 bases and 0 bases respectively, with 3 bases between them. Per germline, CDR1 SGHNT and CDR2 YYREEE (reference sequence). The CDR3 is made up of 13 amino acids.

The chain carries TRBV21-1 and TRBJ2-7; whether TRBD2, the table's D call, matches the DNA was not checked. TRBV21-1 is given as a pseudogene. This CDR3 has 22 residues. The CDR3 reads CASSKMPILTSGRFDGTYEQYF. The CDR3 DNA sequence: TGTGCCAGCAGCAAAATGCCGATCCTCACGTCGGGTCGATTCGACGGAACCTACGAGCAGTACTTC.

V and J are TRBV7-3 and TRBJ1-2; the D is unclear. The CDR3 has 15 residues. The germline V and J ends were trimmed by 5 bases and 4 bases, with 17 bases remaining between them. CDR1 and CDR2 (germline): SGHTA, FQGTGA. As DNA, the CDR3 is TGTGCCAGCAGCCCAACCGGGGTGGGCAGCTATGGCTACACCTTC. Its translation is CASSPTGVGSYGYTF.

This chain uses TRBV7-2 with TRBJ2-3, with 13 bases matching TRBD2. Trimming removed 3 bases from V and 3 bases from J; junction bases left unmatched: 0. The CDR3 runs to 15 residues. Germline loops: CDR1 SGHTA, CDR2 FQGNSA. The CDR3 coding sequence is TGTGCCAGCAGCTTGACTAGCGGGGGGACAGATACGCAGTATTTT. This gives the protein CASSLTSGGTDTQYF.

V usage is TRBV27 and J usage is TRBJ2-1, with unresolved D. The CDR3 loop spans 13 amino acids. V was clipped by 3 bases and J by 10 bases, with 13 bases between them. The germline gives CDR1 MNHEY, CDR2 SMNVEV (reference sequence). The CDR3 loop is CASSFVGMGEQFF. The CDR3 DNA reads as TGTGCCAGCAGTTTTGTGGGGATGGGAGAGCAGTTCTTC.

This clone was observed a single time. CDR3 amino acids: CASSSLERNTEAFF. As DNA, the CDR3 is TGTGCCAGCAGCTCCCTGGAGCGGAACACTGAAGCTTTCTTT. The chain employs TRBV5-6 and TRBJ1-1; D unclear. Looked up from germline, CDR1 is SGHDT and CDR2 is YYEEEE. Trimming shortened V by 3 bases and J by 1 base, and 10 bases separated the two germline ends. The CDR3 loop spans 14 amino acids. Complete variable domain (other parts from reference TRBV5-6 and TRBJ1-1): DAGVTQSPTHLIKTRGQQVTLRCSPKSGHDTVSWYQQALGQGPQFIFQYYEEEERQRGNFPDRFSGHQFPNYSSELNVNALLLGDSALYLCASSSLERNTEAFFGQGTRLTVV.

The chain carries TRBV7-7 and TRBJ2-2, with 7 nucleotides matching TRBD1. V lost 1 base and J lost 4; bases outside the gene matches: 3. In germline, CDR1 is SSHAT, CDR2 FNYEAQ (reference sequence). This CDR3 region has 15 residues. CDR3 in amino acids: CASSLEGASTGELFF. The CDR3 nucleotides are TGTGCCAGCAGCTTAGAGGGGGCGAGCACCGGGGAGCTGTTTTTT.

In this sample, this clone turned up once. V gene TRBV4-3 combines with J gene TRBJ2-7; D gene uncertain. The germline V and J ends were trimmed by 0 bases and 3 bases, with 6 bases remaining between them. This CDR3 comprises 13 residues. Germline lookup yields CDR1 LGHNA and CDR2 YSLEER. The CDR3 loop reads CASSQETYYEQYF. The CDR3 DNA is TGCGCCAGCAGCCAAGAAACCTACTACGAGCAGTACTTC.

This clone showed up just once. The gene calls are TRBV27 and TRBJ1-5; D unclear. This CDR3 spans 12 amino acids. V was clipped by 8 bases and J by 3 bases, with 8 bases between them. CDR1 is MNHEY, CDR2 SMNVEV, per germline (reference sequence). DNA for the CDR3: TGTGCCAGCTCTACCCTCAATCAGCCCCAGCATTTT. Translated, it gives CASSTLNQPQHF.

This chain connects TRBV7-2 to TRBJ2-1, with 9 nucleotides matching TRBD1. Trimming at V came to 2 bases and at J to 7 bases, leaving 6 bases not matched to a gene. This CDR3 contains 15 residues. The germline V gene encodes CDR1 SGHTA and CDR2 FQGNSA. The CDR3 region has the DNA TGTGCCAGCAGCTTACCAGGGACAGGGACGAATGAGCAGTTCTTC. This translates into CASSLPGTGTNEQFF.

This clone has only a few counts. V gene TRBV11-2 combines with J gene TRBJ2-7; weak D call: TRBD1 (5 bases). V lost 6 bases and J lost 2, with 11 bases in between. The length of the CDR3 is 13 residues. Germline lookup yields CDR1 SGHAT and CDR2 FQNNGV. CDR3 amino acids: CASSRGVPYEQYF. CDR3 sequence (DNA): TGTGCCAGCAGTAGGGGTGTTCCCTACGAGCAGTACTTC.

The rearrangement links TRBV7-9 to TRBJ2-2; 10 bases match TRBD1. The CDR3 is 17 amino acids. In germline, CDR1 is SEHNR, CDR2 FQNEAQ (reference sequence). The trim removed 0 bases at V and 6 bases at J, leaving 7 bases unmatched. CDR3 in amino acids: CASSLAVGTGVAGELFF. CDR3 in DNA: TGTGCCAGCAGCTTAGCAGTCGGGACAGGGGTTGCCGGGGAGCTGTTTTTT.

V and J are TRBV5-4 and TRBJ1-1; D unclear. Germline V gene data show CDR1 as SGHNT and CDR2 as YYREEE (reference sequence). Trimming took off 7 bases at V and 4 bases at J, with 17 bases between the two ends. This CDR3 region has 14 residues. CDR3 region: CASSSVGHGTEAFF. The CDR3 DNA reads as TGTGCCAGCTCATCCGTGGGTCATGGCACTGAAGCTTTCTTT. The complete variable domain, with remaining parts taken from reference TRBV5-4 and TRBJ1-1, reads ETGVTQSPTHLIKTRGQQVTLRCSSQSGHNTVSWYQQALGQGPQFIFQYYREEENGRGNFPPRFSGLQFPNYSSELNVNALELDDSALYLCASSSVGHGTEAFFGQGTRLTVV.